The clone carrying this T cell receptor beta chain appeared many times. Antigen specificity is unknown. The entry originates in a study of CD8 T cells in ankylosing spondylitis. Findings and limits, study-wide: A motif in TCR beta, a set of eight highly homologous variants, appeared characteristic of ankylosing spondylitis blood. Prior literature has documented some motif variants in synovial fluid and blood from reactive arthritis.

This CDR3 region has 15 residues. Trimming pared 1 base from V and 0 bases from J, leaving 9 bases between. Germline V gene lookup returns CDR1 SGHVS and CDR2 FQNEAQ. MiXCR, run by TCRdb on the 5' RACE reads, gives a single entry per CDR3 protein. The sample includes around 130,000 distinct CDR3 sequences, roughly 13% seen only once; the top ten take approximately 3%. The V gene is TRBV7-8, the J gene TRBJ1-2; D possibly corresponds to TRBD1 (5 bases). The TCR comes from a female donor with ankylosing spondylitis or in good health (not recorded which). Sequencing was done on a sample of blood, either unsorted or a sorted T cell fraction (not recorded which). Here the CDR3 DNA reads TGTGCCAGCAGCTTAGAAACAGGAACTAACTATGGCTACACCTTC. It is translated as CASSLETGTNYGYTF.